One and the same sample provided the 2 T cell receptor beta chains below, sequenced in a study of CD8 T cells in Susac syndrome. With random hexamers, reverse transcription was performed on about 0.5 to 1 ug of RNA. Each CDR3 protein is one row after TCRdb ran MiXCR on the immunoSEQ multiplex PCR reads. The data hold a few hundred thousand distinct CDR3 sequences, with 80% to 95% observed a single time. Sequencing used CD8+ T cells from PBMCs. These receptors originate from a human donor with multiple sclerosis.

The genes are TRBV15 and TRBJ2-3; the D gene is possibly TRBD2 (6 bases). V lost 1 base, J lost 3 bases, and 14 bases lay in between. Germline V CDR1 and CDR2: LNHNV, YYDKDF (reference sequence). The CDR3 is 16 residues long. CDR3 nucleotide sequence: TGTGCCACCAGCAGAGCTCGGGGGAGTTTTACAGATACGCAGTATTTT. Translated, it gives CATSRARGSFTDTQYF.

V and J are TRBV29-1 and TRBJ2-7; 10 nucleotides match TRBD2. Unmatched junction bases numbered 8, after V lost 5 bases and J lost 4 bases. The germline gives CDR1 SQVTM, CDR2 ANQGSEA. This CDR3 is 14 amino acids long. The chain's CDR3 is CSVRASGSQYEQYF. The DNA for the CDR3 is TGCAGCGTTCGGGCTAGCGGGAGTCAATACGAGCAGTACTTC.